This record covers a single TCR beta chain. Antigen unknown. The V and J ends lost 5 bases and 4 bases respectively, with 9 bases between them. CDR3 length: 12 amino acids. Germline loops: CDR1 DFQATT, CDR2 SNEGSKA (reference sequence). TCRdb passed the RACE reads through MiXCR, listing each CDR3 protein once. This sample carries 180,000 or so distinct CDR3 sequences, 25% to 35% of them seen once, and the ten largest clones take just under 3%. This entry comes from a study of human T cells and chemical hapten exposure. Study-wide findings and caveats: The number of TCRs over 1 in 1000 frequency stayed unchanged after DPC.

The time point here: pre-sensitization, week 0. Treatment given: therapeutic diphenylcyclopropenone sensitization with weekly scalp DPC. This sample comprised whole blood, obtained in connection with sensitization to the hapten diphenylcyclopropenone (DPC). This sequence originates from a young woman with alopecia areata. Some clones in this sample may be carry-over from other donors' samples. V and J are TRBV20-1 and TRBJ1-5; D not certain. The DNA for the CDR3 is TGCAGTGCTCAGGAACCTAATCAGCCCCAGCATTTT. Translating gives CSAQEPNQPQHF.